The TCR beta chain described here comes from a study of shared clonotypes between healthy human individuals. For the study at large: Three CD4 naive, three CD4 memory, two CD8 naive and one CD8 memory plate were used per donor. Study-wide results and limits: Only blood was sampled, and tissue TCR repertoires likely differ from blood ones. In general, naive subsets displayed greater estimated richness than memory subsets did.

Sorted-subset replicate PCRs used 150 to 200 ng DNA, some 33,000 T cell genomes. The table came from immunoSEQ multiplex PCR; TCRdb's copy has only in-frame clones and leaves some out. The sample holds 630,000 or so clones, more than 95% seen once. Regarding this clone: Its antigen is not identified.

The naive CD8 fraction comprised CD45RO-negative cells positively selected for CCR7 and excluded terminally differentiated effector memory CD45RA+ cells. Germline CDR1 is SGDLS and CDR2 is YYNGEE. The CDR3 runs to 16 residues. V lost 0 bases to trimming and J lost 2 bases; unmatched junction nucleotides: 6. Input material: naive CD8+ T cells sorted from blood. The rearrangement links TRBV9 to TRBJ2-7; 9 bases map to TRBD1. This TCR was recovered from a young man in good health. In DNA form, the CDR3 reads TGTGCCAGCAGCGTAGCTGGGGACAGGGTAACCTACGAGCAGTACTTC. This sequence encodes CASSVAGDRVTYEQYF.